This T cell receptor (beta chain) was captured by sequencing in a study of beta chain features in type 1 diabetes. General study points: Insertions at VDJ junctions were less frequent in type 1 diabetes patients. These patients also deleted more nucleotides at the same junctions. For Type 1 diabetes patients, all four CD4+ subsets carried TCRB CDR3s that were moderately but significantly shorter. The question of HLA type influencing TCRB rearrangement was one that remained unresolved here.

This clone was detected a few times. Antigen specificity is unknown. Expressed TCRB transcripts got sequenced, as all isolated RNA was reverse transcribed. Only in-frame clones appear in the TCRdb table, and some are missing; sequencing was by immunoSEQ multiplex PCR. Counted here are some 330,000 clones, 10% to 15% occurring once; the ten biggest clones make up 0.01%. The CDR3 length is 14 residues. Germline CDR1 is SEHNR and CDR2 is FQNEAQ (reference sequence). Trimming stripped 5 bases from V and 2 bases from J, with 13 bases between. What was sequenced was naive CD4+ T cells from blood. V gene TRBV7-9 combines with J gene TRBJ2-7, with no clear D. This TCR came from a woman aged 18-29 years with type 1 diabetes. CDR3 bases: TGTGCCAGCAGCCGACGCGGTGCCGCCTACGAGCAGTACTTC. Encoded protein: CASSRRGAAYEQYF.